The rows below give T cell receptor beta chains drawn from one sample of a study of blood T cell repertoires in COVID-19. Profiling relied on immunoSEQ multiplex PCR, and the TCRdb table lists in-frame clones only, not all of them. The table lists fewer than 450,000 clones, roughly 87% of them singletons. The sample consisted of PBMCs or T cells enriched from blood (not recorded which). The receptor set was obtained from a woman in her twenties or thirties who had recovered from COVID-19. CDR3s include the opening cysteine and the closing phenylalanine or tryptophan. The D gene is left open where the match is weak. Size is omitted from some rows. Given values are once, few, many or a class for expanded clones.

TRBJ2-3,-,-,TRBV25-1,17,TGTGCCAGCAGTGAACCCAGGGAGGCTTCTAGCACAGATACGCAGTATTTT,CASSEPREASSTDTQYF
TRBJ2-7,-,-,TRBV3-1/TRBV3-2,16,TGTGCCAGCAGCCAAGACCCGTCGGGTTACGGCTACGAGCAGTACTTC,CASSQDPSGYGYEQYF
TRBJ1-3,-,TRBD1,TRBV10-3,18,TGTGCCATCAGTGAGAGGGGCACAGGGGGCTACTCTGGAAACACCATATATTTT,CAISERGTGGYSGNTIYF
TRBJ1-1,-,-,TRBV19,13,TGTGCCAGTAGTGCCAACGGGGGCACTGAAGCTTTCTTT,CASSANGGTEAFF
TRBJ1-5,-,TRBD1,TRBV28,14,TGTGCCAGCAATCGACAGGGTGGGTTTCAGCCCCAGCATTTT,CASNRQGGFQPQHF
TRBJ1-6,-,-,TRBV18,14,TGTGCCAGCTCACGACAAGCGGATAATTCACCCCTCCACTTT,CASSRQADNSPLHF
TRBJ2-3,-,TRBD2,TRBV9,17,TGTGCCAGCAGCGACCCAATAGCGGGGGGGGCCCCAGATACGCAGTATTTT,CASSDPIAGGAPDTQYF
TRBJ1-4,-,TRBD1,TRBV10-1,17,TGCGCCAGCGGCCGGGACAGGGGGCTTTTAACTAATGAAAAACTGTTTTTT,CASGRDRGLLTNEKLFF
TRBJ1-2,-,TRBD1,TRBV2,14,TGTGCCAGCAGTTCAGAAGGACAGGGAATTGGCTACACCTTC,CASSSEGQGIGYTF
TRBJ2-3,-,TRBD2,TRBV19,19,TGTGCCAGTAACCCCGGACCCGAATTAGCGGGAACTAGCACAGATACGCAGTATTTT,CASNPGPELAGTSTDTQYF
TRBJ2-1,few,-,TRBV5-1,15,TGCGCCAGCAGCTTGAATGGAGGCTCGTACAATGAGCAGTTCTTC,CASSLNGGSYNEQFF
TRBJ2-2,-,TRBD1,TRBV7-6,16,TGTGCCAGCAGCGACACTACAGGGGTGGGCACCGGGGAGCTGTTTTTT,CASSDTTGVGTGELFF
TRBJ1-1,-,-,TRBV5-1,15,TGCGCCAGCAGCTCACGCGGGCGACAGAACACTGAAGCTTTCTTT,CASSSRGRQNTEAFF
TRBJ2-1,-,-,TRBV6-5,14,TGTGCCAGCAGTCTTTCGAGCTCCTACAATGAGCAGTTCTTC,CASSLSSSYNEQFF
TRBJ1-5,few,-,TRBV27,13,TGTGCCAGCAGTTTGTCCCTAAATCAGCCCCAGCATTTT,CASSLSLNQPQHF
TRBJ2-2,-,-,TRBV5-1,15,TGCGCCAGCAGCTTGTGGAGGAAGAACACCGGGGAGCTGTTTTTT,CASSLWRKNTGELFF
TRBJ2-3,-,-,TRBV5-1,15,TGCGCCAGCAGCTTGCGGGGACTGGGCACAGATACGCAGTATTTT,CASSLRGLGTDTQYF
TRBJ1-1,-,-,TRBV3-1/TRBV3-2,14,TGTGCCAGCAGCCAAGAAGGCAGAGGGGGTGAAGCTTTCTTT,CASSQEGRGGEAFF
TRBJ1-1,-,TRBD1,TRBV27,14,TGTGCCAGCAGTCTCTCGACAGGGGGTGATGAAGCTTTCTTT,CASSLSTGGDEAFF
TRBJ2-5,-,TRBD2,TRBV7-2,17,TGTGCCAGCAGCTTAGTGGGGCGGGGGGGCCCTTCGGAGACCCAGTACTTC,CASSLVGRGGPSETQYF
TRBJ1-2,-,-,TRBV9,8,TGTGCCAGCAGCCCCCATGCCTTC,CASSPHAF
TRBJ2-1,-,-,TRBV28,15,TGTGCCAGCAGTTTCAATCCGAAAGGGGGTGATGAGCAGTTCTTC,CASSFNPKGGDEQFF
TRBJ2-3,-,TRBD1,TRBV24-1,16,TGTGCCACCAGTGATCATAGACAGGGCGGCACAGATACGCAGTATTTT,CATSDHRQGGTDTQYF
TRBJ2-5,-,TRBD2,TRBV10-2,14,TGCGCCAGCAGTGTTGTGAGACTAGCGGGGAACCAGTACTTC,CASSVVRLAGNQYF
TRBJ2-3,-,-,TRBV5-6,16,TGTGCCAGCAGCCCAATACCCCGAGGTTATCCAGATACGCAGTATTTT,CASSPIPRGYPDTQYF
TRBJ2-5,once,-,TRBV30,14,TGTGCCTGGAGCGGATCGGGGGGCAGGGAGACCCAGTACTTC,CAWSGSGGRETQYF
TRBJ1-1,-,-,TRBV19,14,TGTGCCACGAGGGATGGACTCCTTAACACTGAAGCTTTCTTT,CATRDGLLNTEAFF
TRBJ1-5,-,TRBD1,TRBV19,15,TGTGCCAGTAGTCCTCGACAGGGGTTCAATCAGCCCCAGCATTTT,CASSPRQGFNQPQHF
TRBJ1-2,once,TRBD1,TRBV28,14,TGTGCCAGCAGTTTAACAGGGGGGTATCGGGGCTACACCTTC,CASSLTGGYRGYTF
TRBJ2-7,-,TRBD1,TRBV18,15,TGTGCCAGCTCACAGACCGGGACAGGGGGTCTCGAGCAGTACTTC,CASSQTGTGGLEQYF
TRBJ1-1,-,-,TRBV6-5,16,TGTGCCAGCAGTTACTCCCCCGTCGAGTTGAACACTGAAGCTTTCTTT,CASSYSPVELNTEAFF
TRBJ1-1,-,TRBD1,TRBV11-1,15,TGTGCCAGCAGCTTAGACAGGGGCCTAAACACTGAAGCTTTCTTT,CASSLDRGLNTEAFF
TRBJ2-1,-,-,TRBV9,12,TGTGCCAGCAGCGTCCATGACAATGAGCAGTTCTTC,CASSVHDNEQFF
TRBJ2-3,-,TRBD1,TRBV18,15,TGTGCCAGCTCACCGGGACAGGGGAGAACAGATACGCAGTATTTT,CASSPGQGRTDTQYF
TRBJ2-1,-,TRBD1,TRBV28,14,TGTGCCAGCAGTTCCACCGGGACAGGGGGTAAGCAGTTCTTC,CASSSTGTGGKQFF
TRBJ2-5,-,-,TRBV30,13,TGTGCCTGGAGTGTTGGGCAGCAAGAGACCCAGTACTTC,CAWSVGQQETQYF
TRBJ2-7,-,-,TRBV3-1/TRBV3-2,12,TGTGCCAGCAGCCGACAGAGTAACGAGCAGTACTTC,CASSRQSNEQYF
TRBJ2-5,-,TRBD2,TRBV7-2,15,TGTGCCAGCAGCTTAACGGCGATAGCGGGGAGTACCCAGTACTTC,CASSLTAIAGSTQYF
TRBJ2-5,-,TRBD2,TRBV28,18,TGTGCCAGTACATACGGGGGGGCCTCTCGTAGGTATGAAGAGACCCAGTACTTC,CASTYGGASRRYEETQYF
TRBJ1-5,few,-,TRBV3-1/TRBV3-2,14,TGTGCCAGCAGCCAAGGACGACACAATCAGCCCCAGCATTTT,CASSQGRHNQPQHF
TRBJ2-5,once,-,TRBV6-4,11,TGTGCCGCCGGTATTAAAGAGACCCAGTACTTC,CAAGIKETQYF
TRBJ2-2,-,TRBD1,TRBV7-2,16,TGTGCCAGCAGGGCACAGGGGGCGGGGGACACCGGGGAGCTGTTTTTT,CASRAQGAGDTGELFF
TRBJ1-2,-,-,TRBV24-1,13,TGTGCCACCAGTGAAACAGCTAACTATGGCTACACCTTC,CATSETANYGYTF
TRBJ1-2,once,TRBD1,TRBV13,17,TGTGCCAGCAGCCCAAAGATACCTCGACAGGGGGAAGATGGCTACACCTTC,CASSPKIPRQGEDGYTF
TRBJ2-7,-,TRBD1,TRBV5-1,15,TGCGCCAGCAGCCCAGGGACAGGGCTCTCCTACGAGCAGTACTTC,CASSPGTGLSYEQYF
TRBJ2-1,-,-,TRBV19,18,TGTGCCAGTGGCCCACCCCTACAGGGTGCCATGGGGTACAATGAGCAGTTCTTC,CASGPPLQGAMGYNEQFF
TRBJ1-5,-,-,TRBV19,16,TGTGCCAGTAGTTGGGGACTTCAGATTAGCAATCAGCCCCAGCATTTT,CASSWGLQISNQPQHF
TRBJ1-2,once,TRBD1,TRBV7-2,15,TGTGCCAGCAGCTTTCAGACAGGGGTTAACTATGGCTACACCTTC,CASSFQTGVNYGYTF
TRBJ1-6,-,TRBD1,TRBV28,14,TGTGCCTGCACTGGACAGGGCTATAATTCACCCCTCCACTTT,CACTGQGYNSPLHF
TRBJ1-1,-,-,TRBV27,16,TGTGCCAGCAGTTTTTCAGGGGCGTTCGTGAACACTGAAGCTTTCTTT,CASSFSGAFVNTEAFF
TRBJ1-2,-,-,TRBV14,15,TGTGCCAGCAGCCAAGATGCGAGGGTCTTCTATGGCTACACCTTC,CASSQDARVFYGYTF
TRBJ2-1,-,TRBD1,TRBV19,15,TGTGCCAGTAGTAGGCCGGGACAGGTCTACAATGAGCAGTTCTTC,CASSRPGQVYNEQFF
TRBJ2-5,-,TRBD1,TRBV28,15,TGTGCCAGCAGTGTCGCGACAGGGGGCGCGGAGACCCAGTACTTC,CASSVATGGAETQYF
TRBJ1-3,once,-,TRBV4-2,16,TGTGCCAGCAGCCCGAGCGGGGGCCACTCTGGAAACACCATATATTTT,CASSPSGGHSGNTIYF
TRBJ2-7,-,-,TRBV27,15,TGTGCCAGCAGTTTAGGTTCATCCCTCAGATACGAGCAGTACTTC,CASSLGSSLRYEQYF
TRBJ1-5,-,TRBD1,TRBV7-8,14,TGTGCCAGCAGCCAGGGGGCAGTTTATCAGCCCCAGCATTTT,CASSQGAVYQPQHF
TRBJ2-5,-,-,TRBV11-3,15,TGTGCCAGCAGCTCTACGACAGGTTACCAAGAGACCCAGTACTTC,CASSSTTGYQETQYF
TRBJ2-7,-,-,TRBV5-8,15,TGTGCCAGCAGCTTACAGGAACCTGGGGCCTACGAGCAGTACTTC,CASSLQEPGAYEQYF